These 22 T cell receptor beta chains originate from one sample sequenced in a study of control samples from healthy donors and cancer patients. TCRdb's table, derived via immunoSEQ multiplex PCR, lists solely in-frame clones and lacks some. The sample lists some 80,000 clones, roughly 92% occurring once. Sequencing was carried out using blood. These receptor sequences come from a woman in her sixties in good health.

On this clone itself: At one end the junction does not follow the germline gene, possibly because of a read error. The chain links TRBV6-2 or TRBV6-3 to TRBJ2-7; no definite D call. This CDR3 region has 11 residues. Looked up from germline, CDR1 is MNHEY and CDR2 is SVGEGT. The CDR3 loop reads CASSYGPVTQF. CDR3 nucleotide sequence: TGTGCCAGCAGTTACGGTCCGGTCACCCAATTC.

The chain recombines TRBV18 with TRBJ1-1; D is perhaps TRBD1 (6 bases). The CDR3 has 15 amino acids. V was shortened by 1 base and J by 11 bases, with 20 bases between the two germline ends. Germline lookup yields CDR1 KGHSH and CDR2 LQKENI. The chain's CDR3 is CASSPRWTATKGAFF. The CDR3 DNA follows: TGTGCCAGCTCACCACGCTGGACAGCAACAAAAGGGGCTTTCTTT. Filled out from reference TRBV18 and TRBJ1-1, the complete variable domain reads NAGVMQNPRHLVRRRGQEARLRCSPMKGHSHVYWYRQLPEEGLKFMVYLQKENIIDESGMPKERFSAEFPKEGPSILRIQQVVRGDSAAYFCASSPRWTATKGAFFGQGTRLTVV.

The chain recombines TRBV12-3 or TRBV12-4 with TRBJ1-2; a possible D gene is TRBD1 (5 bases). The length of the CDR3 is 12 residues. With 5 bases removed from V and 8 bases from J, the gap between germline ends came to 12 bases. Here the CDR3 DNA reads TGTGCCAGCAGTCCTCAGGGTTGGGGCTACACCTTC. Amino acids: CASSPQGWGYTF.

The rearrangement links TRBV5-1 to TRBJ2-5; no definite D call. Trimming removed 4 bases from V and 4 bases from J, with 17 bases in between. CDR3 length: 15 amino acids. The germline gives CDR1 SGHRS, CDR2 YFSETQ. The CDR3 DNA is TGCGCCAGCAGCCCCTCCGGGTATTCGACAGAGACCCAGTACTTC. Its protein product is CASSPSGYSTETQYF. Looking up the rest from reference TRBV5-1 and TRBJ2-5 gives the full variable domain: KAGVTQTPRYLIKTRGQQVTLSCSPISGHRSVSWYQQTPGQGLQFLFEYFSETQRNKGNFPGRFSGRQFSNSRSEMNVSTLELGDSALYLCASSPSGYSTETQYFGPGTRLLVL.

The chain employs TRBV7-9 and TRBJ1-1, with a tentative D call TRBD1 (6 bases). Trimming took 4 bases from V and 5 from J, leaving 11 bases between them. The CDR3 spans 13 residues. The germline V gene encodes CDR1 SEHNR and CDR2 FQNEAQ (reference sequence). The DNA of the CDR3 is TGTGCCAGCAGCTCAGGGGTAGGAACTGAAGCTTTCTTT. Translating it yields CASSSGVGTEAFF.

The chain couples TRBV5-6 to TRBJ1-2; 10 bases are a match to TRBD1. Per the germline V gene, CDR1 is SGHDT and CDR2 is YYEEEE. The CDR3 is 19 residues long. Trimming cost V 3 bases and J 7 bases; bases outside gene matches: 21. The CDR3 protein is CASSSLRDGTGEDPAGYTF. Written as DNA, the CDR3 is TGTGCCAGCAGCTCGTTACGGGATGGGACAGGGGAGGATCCCGCTGGCTACACCTTC.

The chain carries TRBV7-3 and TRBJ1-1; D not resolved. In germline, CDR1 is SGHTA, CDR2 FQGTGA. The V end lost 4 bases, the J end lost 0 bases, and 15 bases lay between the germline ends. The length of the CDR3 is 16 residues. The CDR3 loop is CASSSGMAGLNTEAFF. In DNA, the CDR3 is TGTGCCAGCAGCTCGGGTATGGCAGGCCTGAACACTGAAGCTTTCTTT.

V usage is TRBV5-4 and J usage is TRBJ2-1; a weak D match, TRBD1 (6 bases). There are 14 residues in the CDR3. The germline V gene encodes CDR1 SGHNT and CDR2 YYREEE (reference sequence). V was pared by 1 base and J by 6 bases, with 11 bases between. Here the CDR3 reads CASSLPDRPNEQFF. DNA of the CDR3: TGTGCCAGCAGCTTGCCTGACAGGCCCAATGAGCAGTTCTTC. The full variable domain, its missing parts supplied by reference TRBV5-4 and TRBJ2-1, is ETGVTQSPTHLIKTRGQQVTLRCSSQSGHNTVSWYQQALGQGPQFIFQYYREEENGRGNFPPRFSGLQFPNYSSELNVNALELDDSALYLCASSLPDRPNEQFFGPGTRLTVL.

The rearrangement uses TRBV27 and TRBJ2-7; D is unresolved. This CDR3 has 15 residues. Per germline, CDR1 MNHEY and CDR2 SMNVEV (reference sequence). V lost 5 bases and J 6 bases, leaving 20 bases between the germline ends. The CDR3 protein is CASSPIHPTPREQYF. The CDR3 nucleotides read TGTGCCAGCAGTCCCATACACCCAACACCCCGCGAGCAGTACTTC.

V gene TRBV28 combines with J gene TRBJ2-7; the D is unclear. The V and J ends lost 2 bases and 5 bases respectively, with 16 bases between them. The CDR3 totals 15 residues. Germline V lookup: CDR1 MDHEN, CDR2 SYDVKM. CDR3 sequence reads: CASSLLGRRSDEQYF. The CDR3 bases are TGTGCCAGCAGTTTACTCGGGCGCCGAAGCGACGAGCAGTACTTC.

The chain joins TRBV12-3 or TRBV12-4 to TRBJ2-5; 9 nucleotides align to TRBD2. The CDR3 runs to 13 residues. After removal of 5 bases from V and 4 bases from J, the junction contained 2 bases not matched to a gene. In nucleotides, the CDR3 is TGTGCCAGCAGTGGTAGCGGGAGAGAGACCCAGTACTTC. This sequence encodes CASSGSGRETQYF.

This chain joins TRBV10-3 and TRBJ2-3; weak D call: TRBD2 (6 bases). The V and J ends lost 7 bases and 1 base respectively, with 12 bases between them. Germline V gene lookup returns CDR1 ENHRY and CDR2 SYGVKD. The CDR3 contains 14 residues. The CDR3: CAINGGGGTDTQYF. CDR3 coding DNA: TGTGCCATCAACGGGGGAGGTGGCACAGATACGCAGTATTTT.

CDR3 in DNA: TGTGCCAGCAGCCCCCAAAGGGGTGGAAACACCATATATTTT. Protein sequence: CASSPQRGGNTIYF. The V call is TRBV9, the J call TRBJ1-3; a weak D match, TRBD1 (5 bases). CDR1 is SGDLS and CDR2 is YYNGEE in the germline V gene. The CDR3 contains 14 residues. Trimming cost V 4 bases and J 3 bases, with 11 bases left between them.

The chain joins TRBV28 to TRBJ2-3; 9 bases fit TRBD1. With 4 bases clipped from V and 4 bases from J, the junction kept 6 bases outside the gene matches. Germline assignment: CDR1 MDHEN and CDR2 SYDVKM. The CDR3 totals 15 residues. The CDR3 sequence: CASSSQQGASDTQYF. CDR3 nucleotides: TGTGCCAGCAGTTCACAACAGGGGGCTTCAGATACGCAGTATTTT.

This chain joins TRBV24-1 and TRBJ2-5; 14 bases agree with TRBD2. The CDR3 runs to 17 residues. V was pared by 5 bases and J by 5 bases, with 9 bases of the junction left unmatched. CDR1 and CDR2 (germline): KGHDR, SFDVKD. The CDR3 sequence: CATSVTGLAGAGETQYF. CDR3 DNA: TGTGCCACCAGTGTCACGGGACTAGCGGGAGCGGGGGAGACCCAGTACTTC.

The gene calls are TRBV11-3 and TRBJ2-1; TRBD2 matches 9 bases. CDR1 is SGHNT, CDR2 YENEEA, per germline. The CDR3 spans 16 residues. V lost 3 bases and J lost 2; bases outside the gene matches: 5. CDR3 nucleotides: TGTGCCAGCAGCTTCCGGCGGGAGGGTACCTACAATGAGCAGTTCTTC. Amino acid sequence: CASSFRREGTYNEQFF.

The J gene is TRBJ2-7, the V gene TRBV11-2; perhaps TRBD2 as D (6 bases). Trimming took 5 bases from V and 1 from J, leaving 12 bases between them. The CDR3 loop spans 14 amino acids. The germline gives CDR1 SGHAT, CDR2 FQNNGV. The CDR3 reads CASSPNAGSYEQYF. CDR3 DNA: TGTGCCAGCAGCCCTAATGCGGGGTCCTACGAGCAGTACTTC.

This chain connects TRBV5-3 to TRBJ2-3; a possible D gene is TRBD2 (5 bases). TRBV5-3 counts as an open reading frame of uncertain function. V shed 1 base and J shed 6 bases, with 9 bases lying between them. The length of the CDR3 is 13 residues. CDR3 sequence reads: CARSLSRRDTQYF. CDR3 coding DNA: TGTGCCAGAAGCTTGAGCAGGAGGGATACGCAGTATTTT.

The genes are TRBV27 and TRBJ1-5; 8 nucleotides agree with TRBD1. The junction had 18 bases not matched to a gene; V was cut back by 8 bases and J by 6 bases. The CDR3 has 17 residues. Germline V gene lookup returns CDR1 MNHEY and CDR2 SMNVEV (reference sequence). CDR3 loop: CASGEQGAGSRSQPQHF. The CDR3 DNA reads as TGTGCCAGCGGTGAGCAGGGGGCGGGATCGCGAAGTCAGCCCCAGCATTTT.

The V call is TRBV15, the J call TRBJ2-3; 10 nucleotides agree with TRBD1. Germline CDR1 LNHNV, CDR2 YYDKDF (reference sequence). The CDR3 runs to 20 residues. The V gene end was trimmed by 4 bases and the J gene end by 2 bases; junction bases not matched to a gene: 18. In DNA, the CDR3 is TGTGCCACCAGCACGACTGAGGGACAGGGGAGTAGCGGGTCCACAGATACGCAGTATTTT. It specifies CATSTTEGQGSSGSTDTQYF.

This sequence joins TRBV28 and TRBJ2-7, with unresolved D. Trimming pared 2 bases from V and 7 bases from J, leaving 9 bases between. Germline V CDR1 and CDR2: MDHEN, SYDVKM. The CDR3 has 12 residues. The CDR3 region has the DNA TGTGCCAGCAGTTTAAGAGTTATGGAGCAGTACTTC. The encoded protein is CASSLRVMEQYF.

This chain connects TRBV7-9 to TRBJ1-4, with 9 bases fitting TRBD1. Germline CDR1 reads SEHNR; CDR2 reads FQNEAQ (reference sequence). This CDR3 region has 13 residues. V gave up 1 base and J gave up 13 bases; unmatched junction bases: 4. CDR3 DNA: TGTGCCAGCAGCTTAGGGACAGGGGATCGACTGTTTTTT. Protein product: CASSLGTGDRLFF.